One sample yielded the 21 T cell receptor beta chains listed below, sequenced in a study of shared clonotypes between healthy human individuals. Positively selected for CCR7, the CD45RO-negative cells used as naive CD8 cells excluded terminally differentiated effector memory CD45RA+ cells. The protocol was immunoSEQ multiplex PCR, while the TCRdb copy is restricted to in-frame clones and leaves out a portion. Here the sample spans about 2.1 million clones, roughly 93% being singletons. The specimen sequenced was naive CD8+ T cells from PBMCs. The receptors were gathered from a man aged 18 to 35 in good health. Some clones in this sample may be carry-over from other donors' samples.

Written as DNA, the CDR3 is TGTGCCAGCAGTCCGCCGACAGGGCCCGAGCAGTACTTC. This codes for CASSPPTGPEQYF. This sequence joins TRBV28 and TRBJ2-7, with 7 nucleotides matching TRBD1. Germline V gene lookup returns CDR1 MDHEN and CDR2 SYDVKM. J lost 6 bases, V lost 5 bases, and 7 bases had no gene match. CDR3 length: 13 residues.

J is TRBJ2-5 and V is TRBV9; D gene ambiguous. The V end lost 4 bases, the J end lost 1 base, and 17 bases lay between the germline ends. The CDR3 spans 16 residues. Germline V gene data show CDR1 as SGDLS and CDR2 as YYNGEE. CDR3 DNA: TGTGCCAGCAGCCCAAGAAGGTGGGCGCCCCAAGAGACCCAGTACTTC. Translating it yields CASSPRRWAPQETQYF.

Regarding this clone: Other DNA sequences in the sample encode the same CDR3. V usage is TRBV5-1 and J usage is TRBJ2-7; D not resolved. Germline V gene data show CDR1 as SGHRS and CDR2 as YFSETQ. The CDR3 sequence is 14 residues long. Between the trimmed V and J ends, which lost 2 bases and 1 base, there was a span of 10 bases. The CDR3 here is CASSFFGSSYEQYF. For the CDR3, the DNA is TGCGCCAGCAGCTTTTTCGGGTCTTCCTACGAGCAGTACTTC.

The chain couples TRBV4-2 to TRBJ2-1; D is uncertain. The CDR3 covers 13 residues. Looked up from germline, CDR1 is LGHNA and CDR2 is YNFKEQ. The germline V and J ends were trimmed by 1 base and 12 bases, with 13 bases remaining between them. The CDR3 DNA is TGTGCCAGCAGCCAAGGGGGTCTGCGCGGGCAGTTCTTC. Translated: CASSQGGLRGQFF.

The V and J genes are TRBV25-1 and TRBJ1-4, with 8 bases lining up with TRBD1. This CDR3 spans 14 amino acids. CDR1 and CDR2 from the germline V gene are MGHDK and SYGVNS. The trim removed 5 bases at V and 6 bases at J, leaving 5 bases unmatched. DNA for the CDR3: TGTGCCAGCAGTACTCCAGGGGGCTATGAAAAACTGTTTTTT. Protein: CASSTPGGYEKLFF.

V is TRBV7-6 and J is TRBJ2-5; 9 bases fit TRBD1. J was trimmed by 5 bases and V by 4 bases; bases with no gene match: 14. Germline V gives CDR1 SGHVS, CDR2 FNYEAQ. The CDR3 is 17 amino acids. CDR3 DNA: TGTGCCAGCAGCTCAACATCCCCACCCGGGACAGGGGAGACCCAGTACTTC. Its protein product is CASSSTSPPGTGETQYF. The variable domain in full, completed from reference TRBV7-6 and TRBJ2-5, reads GAGVSQSPRYKVTKRGQDVALRCDPISGHVSLYWYRQALGQGPEFLTYFNYEAQQDKSGLPNDRFSAERPEGSISTLTIQRTEQRDSAMYRCASSSTSPPGTGETQYFGPGTRLLVL.

The chain combines TRBV11-3 with TRBJ2-7; D call uncertain. Trimming took off 1 base at V and 8 bases at J, with 12 bases between the two ends. This CDR3 spans 13 amino acids. Germline V gives CDR1 SGHNT, CDR2 YENEEA. CDR3 sequence: CASSLGHGQKQYF. CDR3 nucleotides: TGTGCCAGCAGCTTAGGACACGGGCAGAAGCAGTACTTC.

The J gene is TRBJ1-2, the V gene TRBV19; 7 nucleotides agree with TRBD1. V lost 6 bases, J lost 6 bases, and 10 bases stayed unmatched. Germline V gives CDR1 LNHDA, CDR2 SQIVND (reference sequence). The CDR3 sequence is 14 residues long. The CDR3 region is CASSPGDSIDGYTF. The CDR3 DNA sequence: TGTGCCAGTAGCCCAGGGGACAGCATCGATGGCTACACCTTC.

The rearrangement uses TRBV7-8 and TRBJ2-2, with 8 bases aligning to TRBD1. CDR3 size: 19 residues. J gave up 0 bases and V 2 bases, and 11 bases lay outside the gene matches. Germline values: CDR1 SGHVS, CDR2 FQNEAQ. DNA for the CDR3: TGTGCCAGCAGCTTACCACGACAGGGGTCGGCCACGAACACCGGGGAGCTGTTTTTT. This translates into CASSLPRQGSATNTGELFF.

This rearrangement joins TRBV5-1 to TRBJ2-7, with TRBD2 matching over 8 bases. This CDR3 region has 15 residues. After removal of 2 bases from V and 3 bases from J, the junction contained 7 bases not matched to a gene. CDR1 SGHRS and CDR2 YFSETQ come from the germline V gene. The CDR3 nucleotides read TGCGCCAGCAGCTTTCCCGGGAGGGAAAGCTACGAGCAGTACTTC. Residues: CASSFPGRESYEQYF.

This rearrangement joins TRBV5-1 to TRBJ2-5; no reliable D call. The V end was cut by 0 bases, the J end by 1 base, with 13 bases between. The germline CDR1 and CDR2 sequences are SGHRS and YFSETQ. This CDR3 spans 16 amino acids. CDR3 protein: CASSLDDLGSQETQYF. In DNA form, the CDR3 reads TGCGCCAGCAGCTTGGACGACTTGGGCTCCCAAGAGACCCAGTACTTC.

V is TRBV2 and J is TRBJ1-2, with a weak D call TRBD1 (5 bases). The V end lost 6 bases, the J end lost 4 bases, and 9 bases lay between the germline ends. The CDR3 consists of 12 residues. Germline CDR1 SNHLY, CDR2 FYNNEI. CDR3: CASRTALYGYTF. The CDR3 DNA is TGTGCCAGCAGGACAGCGCTCTATGGCTACACCTTC.

The chain couples TRBV5-4 to TRBJ1-1, with TRBD1 as a possible D gene (6 bases). This CDR3 comprises 16 residues. Deletions cut 0 bases from V and 2 bases from J, with 14 bases between. Germline V gene data show CDR1 as SGHNT and CDR2 as YYREEE (reference sequence). In DNA, the CDR3 is TGTGCCAGCAGCTTGGGACCCGGGACACCCAACACTGAAGCTTTCTTT. Its translation: CASSLGPGTPNTEAFF.

The chain links TRBV4-1 to TRBJ2-7; TRBD2 matches 8 bases. V gave up 0 bases and J gave up 6 bases; unmatched junction bases: 4. This CDR3 contains 14 residues. CDR1 is MGHRA, CDR2 YSYEKL, per germline. CDR3 residues: CASSQDLAGLEQYF. In nucleotides, the CDR3 is TGCGCCAGCAGCCAAGACCTAGCGGGCCTCGAGCAGTACTTC.

The chain links TRBV5-6 to TRBJ2-7; 12 nucleotides line up with TRBD2. In germline, CDR1 is SGHDT, CDR2 YYEEEE. This CDR3 region has 16 residues. V shed 4 bases, J shed 7 bases, and the junction held 12 bases outside the gene matches. The CDR3 reads CASSHRTSGAAGEQYF. For the CDR3, the DNA is TGTGCCAGCAGCCATCGGACTAGCGGGGCCGCGGGAGAGCAGTACTTC.

The chain couples TRBV7-8 to TRBJ2-7; the D call may be TRBD1 or TRBD2 (6 bases each). CDR3 length equals 14 residues. Trimming removed 8 bases at V and 1 base at J, with 15 bases between. Germline CDR1 is SGHVS and CDR2 is FQNEAQ. CDR3 loop: CASGAWGASYEQYF. Written as DNA, the CDR3 is TGTGCCAGCGGGGCATGGGGGGCATCCTACGAGCAGTACTTC.

This clone was seen just once. The chain recombines TRBV7-2 with TRBJ2-5, with TRBD2 identical over 9 bases. V was pared by 1 base and J by 4 bases, with 7 bases of the junction left unmatched. Germline CDR1 and CDR2: SGHTA and FQGNSA. This CDR3 is built from 16 residues. In DNA form, the CDR3 reads TGTGCCAGCAGCTTAGGGGCGGGAGGGCTCAGAGAGACCCAGTACTTC. Protein product: CASSLGAGGLRETQYF.

The chain joins TRBV10-3 to TRBJ2-2; 7 positions agree with TRBD2. The germline V gene has CDR1 ENHRY and CDR2 SYGVKD. This CDR3 has 16 amino acids. The ends lost 6 bases at V and 1 base at J; junction bases unmatched: 8. The CDR3 sequence is CAIRRASGGNTGELFF. The CDR3 DNA follows: TGTGCCATCAGGAGGGCTAGCGGAGGGAACACCGGGGAGCTGTTTTTT.

The chain couples TRBV7-8 to TRBJ1-1; D might be TRBD1 (5 bases). Trimming stripped 5 bases from V and 0 bases from J, with 25 bases between. Germline-derived CDR1 and CDR2 are SGHVS and FQNEAQ. The CDR3 runs 19 residues. The DNA for the CDR3 is TGTGCCAGCAGCCACACAAACAGGATTCGTTCCCCCATGAACACTGAAGCTTTCTTT. It translates to CASSHTNRIRSPMNTEAFF. Together with reference TRBV7-8 and TRBJ1-1, the CDR3 gives the full variable domain: GAGVSQSPRYKVAKRGQDVALRCDPISGHVSLFWYQQALGQGPEFLTYFQNEAQLDKSGLPSDRFFAERPEGSVSTLKIQRTQQEDSAVYLCASSHTNRIRSPMNTEAFFGQGTRLTVV.

The rearrangement uses TRBV21-1 and TRBJ2-5. TRBV21-1 is listed as a pseudogene. The CDR3 length is 17 residues. For the CDR3, the DNA is TGTGCCAGCAGCAAGCCCCCCCCGAGCCATGCAGAAGAGACCCAGTACTTC. Residues: CASSKPPPSHAEETQYF.

The rearrangement joins TRBV9 to TRBJ1-4; D not certain. Per germline, CDR1 SGDLS and CDR2 YYNGEE. Deletions cut 0 bases from V and 0 bases from J, with 6 bases between. This CDR3 has 15 residues. The CDR3 DNA reads TGTGCCAGCAGCGTAGGGGTGGCAACTAATGAAAAACTGTTTTTT. Its protein is CASSVGVATNEKLFF.